These 10 T cell receptor beta chains came from one sample sequenced in a study of blood T cells in healthy people across ages. Then a second PCR, running roughly 7 to 11 cycles, was carried out with a sample-barcoded 5' primer and a J-beta primer mix. MiXCR was run by TCRdb on the 5' RACE reads, yielding one entry per CDR3 protein. The sample lists approximately 1,000,000 distinct CDR3 sequences, 35% to 45% occurring once. The sample consisted of blood. The source of these receptors is a young man in good health.

V and J are TRBV20-1 and TRBJ1-6; D may be TRBD1 (5 bases). The germline V gene has CDR1 DFQATT and CDR2 SNEGSKA (reference sequence). The CDR3 runs to 14 residues. V lost 1 base and J 7 bases, leaving 11 bases between the germline ends. Here the CDR3 reads CSARAGIVNSPLHF. As DNA, the CDR3 is TGCAGTGCTAGAGCAGGGATCGTCAATTCACCCCTCCACTTT.

This clonotype was seen only a few times. The chain links TRBV29-1 to TRBJ2-3, with 7 bases fitting TRBD1. Germline values: CDR1 SQVTM, CDR2 ANQGSEA. J gave up 2 bases and V 6 bases, and 11 bases lay outside the gene matches. The CDR3 sequence is 15 residues long. The CDR3 DNA reads as TGCAGCGTCGCCCGACAGGGAGTGACCACAGATACGCAGTATTTT. Translation gives CSVARQGVTTDTQYF.

For this clonotype: At one end, the junction sequence differs from germline, possibly due to a read error. J is TRBJ1-2 and V is TRBV20-1; D remains unclear. Germline CDR1 DFQATT, CDR2 SNEGSKA (reference sequence). CDR3 length: 13 residues. Written as DNA, the CDR3 is TGCGGTGCCGATCGCCGGCGGGACTATGGCTACACCTTC. Its protein is CGADRRRDYGYTF.

This clonotype showed up just a few times. This chain connects TRBV14 to TRBJ1-1; D is perhaps TRBD1 (5 bases). V lost 2 bases and J 6 bases, leaving 10 bases between the germline ends. Germline CDR1 is SGHDN and CDR2 is FVKESK. This CDR3 is built from 13 residues. In nucleotides, the CDR3 is TGTGCCAGCAGCCAATGGGGGGGGGCTGAAGCTTTCTTT. Translated, it gives CASSQWGGAEAFF.

The V and J genes are TRBV18 and TRBJ2-7; 7 bases fit TRBD1. The DNA end favors TRBJ2-5, so the J call may be wrong. Germline CDR1 KGHSH, CDR2 LQKENI. The CDR3 spans 13 residues. CDR3 sequence: CASARGQKETQYF. Here the CDR3 DNA reads TGTGCCAGCGCACGGGGACAGAAAGAGACCCAGTACTTC.

There are a few counts of this clonotype. This chain links TRBV3-1 with TRBJ1-2; tentative D call: TRBD1 (6 bases). In germline, CDR1 is LGHDT, CDR2 YNNKEL (reference sequence). Trimming shortened V by 6 bases and J by 2 bases, and 10 bases separated the two germline ends. This CDR3 contains 13 residues. This CDR3 reads CASSRQVNYGYTF. DNA of the CDR3: TGTGCCAGCAGTCGACAGGTCAACTATGGCTACACCTTC.

This clonotype has a handful of counts. This rearrangement joins TRBV6-5 to TRBJ1-6, with no clear D. The germline CDR1 and CDR2 sequences are MNHEY and SVGAGI. The CDR3 is 15 amino acids. The germline V and J ends were trimmed by 4 bases and 5 bases, with 12 bases remaining between them. The DNA for the CDR3 is TGTGCCAGCAGTTTAAGGACGCTTAATAATTCACCCCTCCACTTT. This codes for CASSLRTLNNSPLHF.

This chain joins TRBV7-8 and TRBJ2-1; weak D call: TRBD1 (5 bases). The CDR3 is made up of 14 amino acids. In germline, CDR1 is SGHVS, CDR2 FQNEAQ. Trimming removed 4 bases at V and 6 bases at J, with 13 bases between. CDR3 nucleotide sequence: TGTGCCAGCAGCTGGTCCAGGGAATTCAATGAGCAGTTCTTC. Amino acid sequence: CASSWSREFNEQFF.

This clonotype was seen only a few times. V is TRBV4-1 and J is TRBJ2-5; no clear D. The V end was cut by 8 bases, the J end by 5 bases, with 6 bases between. CDR3 length: 10 amino acids. In germline, CDR1 is MGHRA, CDR2 YSYEKL. CDR3 loop: CASWLETQYF. The CDR3 bases are TGCGCCAGCTGGTTGGAGACCCAGTACTTC.

This rearrangement joins TRBV20-1 to TRBJ2-5, with 10 bases that match TRBD1. Germline CDR1 is DFQATT and CDR2 is SNEGSKA (reference sequence). With 7 bases clipped from V and 11 bases from J, the junction kept 16 bases outside the gene matches. CDR3 length equals 14 residues. The CDR3 is CSVSTGGFGNEQYF. CDR3 coding DNA: TGCAGTGTTTCGACAGGGGGCTTCGGCAATGAGCAGTACTTC.